Listed here are 32 T cell receptor beta chains from one sample, sequenced in a study of immune heterogeneity within non-small cell lung tumors. In a multiplex PCR, 32 V and 13 J primers amplified TCR beta CDR3. From the multiplex PCR reads, TCRdb called clonotypes with MiXCR, one entry per CDR3 protein. This table holds about 15,000 distinct CDR3 sequences, approximately 26% found once. For each sample, template was 600 ng of bulk tumor genomic DNA. Surgery yielded several widely spaced biopsies per primary tumor. Curative surgery was undertaken by patients, who had untreated, newly diagnosed non-small cell lung cancer. Sequenced material: lung tumor tissue. All receptors come from a man between 40 and 49 years old with non-small cell lung cancer.

Sample share makes this clonotype medium-sized. The rearrangement links TRBV9 to TRBJ2-7; 12 nucleotides line up with TRBD2. Germline CDR1 reads SGDLS; CDR2 reads YYNGEE. The V and J ends lost 4 bases and 7 bases, in that order; junction bases with no gene match: 12. This CDR3 is 16 amino acids long. Here the CDR3 reads CASSTLAGGLGGEQYF. The CDR3 DNA reads as TGTGCCAGCAGCACCCTAGCGGGAGGGCTGGGGGGAGAGCAGTACTTC.

Details on this clonotype: At one of its ends the junction is not consistent with the germline gene, which may arise from a read error. The chain links TRBV4-2 to TRBJ1-4; D may be TRBD1 (6 bases). The CDR3 length is 17 residues. CDR1 and CDR2 from the germline V gene are LGHNA and YNFKEQ. The CDR3 DNA sequence: TGTGCCAGCGGCCAAGGGGGGGGCAGTCGGATTAATGAAAAACTGTTTTTT. Its protein is CASGQGGGSRINEKLFF.

This clonotype was detected many times. This chain uses TRBV5-1 with TRBJ2-3, with D tentatively TRBD1 (5 bases). Trimming stripped 4 bases from V and 2 bases from J, with 14 bases between. The CDR3 is made up of 15 amino acids. CDR1 SGHRS and CDR2 YFSETQ come from the germline V gene. For the CDR3, the DNA is TGCGCCAGCAGCCAGGGCCTTCATCCCACAGATACGCAGTATTTT. This gives the protein CASSQGLHPTDTQYF.

In this sample, this clonotype turned up many times. This chain uses TRBV6-5 with TRBJ1-4; D may be TRBD1 (5 bases). Looked up from germline, CDR1 is MNHEY and CDR2 is SVGAGI. The CDR3 sequence is 14 residues long. V lost 0 bases to trimming and J lost 5 bases, with 7 bases between them. For the CDR3, the DNA is TGTGCCAGCAGTTACTCCCAGGGAAATGAAAAACTGTTTTTT. It encodes CASSYSQGNEKLFF.

Note on this clonotype: A read error is possible here, since a much larger clone lies one base away. The gene calls are TRBV11-2 and TRBJ2-7, with D perhaps matching TRBD1 (6 bases). Between the trimmed V and J ends, which lost 2 bases and 2 bases, there was a span of 16 bases. The CDR3 contains 16 residues. Germline V gene sequence: CDR1 SGHAT, CDR2 FQNNGV. CDR3 DNA sequence: TGTGCCAGCAGCTTAATCACAGGGCTGAGCACCTACGAGCAGTACTTC. Residues: CASSLITGLSTYEQYF.

This clonotype was counted ten times or more. The V call is TRBV7-9, the J call TRBJ2-7; D may be TRBD2 (6 bases). This CDR3 is 17 amino acids long. Germline assignment: CDR1 SEHNR and CDR2 FQNEAQ (reference sequence). V was cut by 1 base and J by 7 bases, with 23 bases left in between. CDR3 residues: CASSLVGFGEVEGEQYF. The CDR3 coding sequence is TGTGCCAGCAGCTTAGTCGGTTTTGGGGAGGTTGAAGGGGAGCAGTACTTC.

This clonotype was recorded a few times. This rearrangement joins TRBV18 to TRBJ1-1, with 7 nucleotides matching TRBD1. The CDR3 totals 14 residues. V trimming: 3 bases; J trimming: 3 bases; junction bases outside the gene matches: 4. Germline-derived CDR1 and CDR2 are KGHSH and LQKENI. The CDR3, as DNA: TGTGCCAGCTCACCGACAGGGTGGGACACTGAAGCTTTCTTT. It codes for CASSPTGWDTEAFF.

This clonotype was counted a few times. The V gene is TRBV19, the J gene TRBJ2-3; no firm D call. Looked up from germline, CDR1 is LNHDA and CDR2 is SQIVND (reference sequence). Trimming pared 4 bases from V and 8 bases from J, leaving 16 bases between. The CDR3 is 14 residues long. The CDR3 nucleotides are TGTGCCAGTAGTAAAATGTCTAGTTCAGTTACGCAGTATTTT. Encoded protein: CASSKMSSSVTQYF.

This clonotype came up a few times. V and J are TRBV11-2 and TRBJ2-5, with 7 bases identical to TRBD1. The CDR3 is 17 amino acids. CDR1 and CDR2 (germline): SGHAT, FQNNGV. After removal of 5 bases from V and 1 base from J, the junction contained 13 bases not matched to a gene. CDR3 region: CASSPLARGPLQETQYF. CDR3 DNA sequence: TGTGCCAGCAGCCCCCTGGCGAGGGGGCCTCTCCAAGAGACCCAGTACTTC.

In this sample, this clonotype is medium-sized (0.01 to 0.1%). CDR3 DNA sequence: TGTGCCAGTAGTATAGAGGGGGCGGGAAGCCAGCCCCAGCATTTT. It is translated as CASSIEGAGSQPQHF. The rearrangement links TRBV19 to TRBJ1-5, with D possibly being TRBD1 (6 bases). The CDR3 is 15 amino acids. Germline V gene data show CDR1 as LNHDA and CDR2 as SQIVND (reference sequence). V gave up 0 bases and J gave up 7 bases, with 13 bases separating them.

Judged by abundance, this clonotype is medium-sized. The chain carries TRBV6-2 or TRBV6-3 and TRBJ2-7; D is uncertain. The CDR3 has 15 residues. Trimming shortened V by 4 bases and J by 4 bases, and 17 bases separated the two germline ends. Germline CDR1 reads MNHEY; CDR2 reads SVGEGT. In nucleotides, the CDR3 is TGTGCCAGCAGTTTCCTCCCCCCCAGAGAATACGAGCAGTACTTC. Translation gives CASSFLPPREYEQYF.

CDR3 nucleotide sequence: TGCAGTGCTAGCGGGGTCGGCACTGAAGCTTTCTTT. It is translated as CSASGVGTEAFF. The chain recombines TRBV20-1 with TRBJ1-1; D unresolved. CDR1 is DFQATT and CDR2 is SNEGSKA in the germline V gene (reference sequence). CDR3 size: 12 residues. V lost 3 bases and J lost 4, with 9 bases in between.

This clonotype was seen ten or more times. The gene calls are TRBV4-1 and TRBJ2-3; 7 bases align to TRBD2. Germline-derived CDR1 and CDR2 are MGHRA and YSYEKL. The CDR3 runs to 16 residues. V dropped 2 bases and J dropped 0; count of bases not matched to a gene: 5. CDR3 residues: CASSQRSGGSTDTQYF. The CDR3 region has the DNA TGCGCCAGCAGCCAACGATCGGGGGGTAGCACAGATACGCAGTATTTT.

For this clonotype: A much more abundant neighbour one base away suggests this may be a read error. The chain employs TRBV6-2 or TRBV6-3 and TRBJ1-2; no firm D call. Germline V gene sequence: CDR1 MNHEY, CDR2 SVGEGT. Between the trimmed V and J ends, which lost 4 bases and 6 bases, there was a span of 6 bases. CDR3 length: 11 residues. CDR3 bases: TGTGCCAGCAGTTCCCGGCATGGCTACACCTTC. This codes for CASSSRHGYTF.

Sample share makes this clonotype medium-sized. This chain uses TRBV6-1 with TRBJ2-7; D unclear. CDR1 MNHNS and CDR2 SASEGT come from the germline V gene. The length of the CDR3 is 13 residues. V lost 6 bases and J 5 bases, leaving 14 bases between the germline ends. CDR3 sequence reads: CASSLRAQHEQYF. The CDR3 nucleotides are TGTGCCAGCAGCCTCCGGGCACAACACGAGCAGTACTTC.

By share of the sample, this clonotype is medium-sized. This chain uses TRBV15 with TRBJ2-1; possibly TRBD1 for D (5 bases). CDR3 length: 14 amino acids. Trimming removed 3 bases from V and 4 bases from J, with 10 bases in between. Germline assignment: CDR1 LNHNV and CDR2 YYDKDF (reference sequence). The CDR3 sequence: CATSRRQPYNEQFF. The CDR3 coding sequence is TGTGCCACCAGCAGGAGACAGCCGTACAATGAGCAGTTCTTC.

The table lists this clonotype with a count of one. At one of its ends the junction is not consistent with the germline gene, which may arise from a read error. This rearrangement joins TRBV5-6 to TRBJ1-2; possibly TRBD1 for D (5 bases). This CDR3 is 14 amino acids long. CDR1 SGHDT and CDR2 YYEEEE come from the germline V gene. CDR3 loop: CSSSLGPENYGYTF. The CDR3 coding sequence is TGTTCCAGCAGCCTGGGACCTGAGAACTATGGCTACACCTTC.

This clonotype has a handful of counts. The V gene is TRBV7-9, the J gene TRBJ2-3; no definite D call. V dropped 5 bases and J dropped 2 bases, with 11 bases sitting between them. The CDR3 runs 14 residues. Germline-derived CDR1 and CDR2 are SEHNR and FQNEAQ (reference sequence). CDR3: CASSLRLITDTQYF. In DNA, the CDR3 is TGTGCCAGCAGCCTCAGACTGATCACAGATACGCAGTATTTT.

This clonotype appeared many times. This chain joins TRBV6-1 and TRBJ1-5, with D perhaps matching TRBD1 (5 bases). Trimming shortened V by 2 bases and J by 0 bases, and 14 bases separated the two germline ends. Germline V gives CDR1 MNHNS, CDR2 SASEGT. The CDR3 has 17 amino acids. The CDR3 coding sequence is TGTGCCAGCAGTGAAAGGGGCAGCGTTTATAGCAATCAGCCCCAGCATTTT. This sequence encodes CASSERGSVYSNQPQHF.

Comment on this clonotype: This may be a read error: a much more frequent sequence differs by one nucleotide. The chain combines TRBV6-2 or TRBV6-3 with TRBJ2-7; 7 bases line up with TRBD1. Germline CDR1 is MNHEY and CDR2 is SVGEGT. J was trimmed by 2 bases and V by 0 bases; bases with no gene match: 19. The CDR3 runs 20 residues. CDR3 bases: TGTGCCAGCAGTTACTCCCTTGTAGGGGGCATGATTGTAATAACCTACGAGCAGTACTTC. Its translation: CASSYSLVGGMIVITYEQYF.

Comment on this clonotype: It is likely a read error, because the conserved phenylalanine at the end of the CDR3 is missing. V is TRBV4-1 and J is TRBJ2-7; D uncertain. Germline lookup yields CDR1 MGHRA and CDR2 YSYEKL. The V end was cut by 0 bases, the J end by 3 bases, with 12 bases between. CDR3 size: 15 residues. The CDR3 here is CASSQDLIDDYEQYL. For the CDR3, the DNA is TGCGCCAGCAGCCAAGATCTTATAGACGACTACGAGCAGTACCTC.

This clonotype came up once. The germline gene is not matched at one end of the junction; a read error may be the cause. The rearrangement uses TRBV27 and TRBJ1-2; tentatively, D is TRBD1 (6 bases). Looked up from germline, CDR1 is MNHEY and CDR2 is SMNVEV (reference sequence). The CDR3 loop spans 14 amino acids. Here the CDR3 DNA reads TGTGCCATCAAGGGTCTTCTCGGACAGATTGGCTTCACCTTC. It yields the protein CAIKGLLGQIGFTF.

Only a few counts were recorded for this clonotype. The J gene is TRBJ2-1, the V gene TRBV7-2; the match to TRBD2 covers 12 bases. V trimming: 6 bases; J trimming: 3 bases; junction bases outside the gene matches: 6. The CDR3 loop spans 16 amino acids. Germline CDR1 and CDR2: SGHTA and FQGNSA. In nucleotides, the CDR3 is TGTGCCAGCAGGCAGACTAGCGGGAGCGGCTACAATGAGCAGTTCTTC. Protein product: CASRQTSGSGYNEQFF.

With respect to this clonotype: One junction end does not reproduce the germline sequence, and a read error may be involved. The chain links TRBV27 to TRBJ1-1, with a possible D match to TRBD1 (5 bases). Looked up from germline, CDR1 is MNHEY and CDR2 is SMNVEV (reference sequence). The CDR3 has 16 amino acids. The CDR3 bases are TGTGCCAGCAGTTTCGGTCAGGGACGGGTGAACACTGAATCTTTCTTT. The encoded protein is CASSFGQGRVNTESFF.

The J gene is TRBJ2-2, the V gene TRBV5-1, with TRBD1 matching over 7 bases. The CDR3 is 14 amino acids. V was pared by 5 bases and J by 4 bases, with 5 bases of the junction left unmatched. CDR1 and CDR2 from the germline V gene are SGHRS and YFSETQ. CDR3 coding DNA: TGCGCCAGCAGAGGCGCAGGGGGCACCGGGGAGCTGTTTTTT. Protein: CASRGAGGTGELFF.

This clonotype was detected a few times. V gene TRBV20-1 combines with J gene TRBJ2-2; 8 positions agree with TRBD2. CDR1 is DFQATT, CDR2 SNEGSKA, per germline (reference sequence). This CDR3 region has 14 residues. V lost 3 bases, J lost 4 bases, and 4 bases stayed unmatched. CDR3 nucleotides: TGCAGTGCTAGCGGGAGGGCCGGCACCGGGGAGCTGTTTTTT. This gives the protein CSASGRAGTGELFF.

To note about this clonotype: It may be a read error: a sequence one base away is much more abundant. In this CDR3 the conserved last residue, phenylalanine or tryptophan, is missing, so a read error is likely. The gene calls are TRBV6-5 and TRBJ2-7; no firm D call. V was shortened by 2 bases and J by 6 bases, with 5 bases between the two germline ends. Germline assignment: CDR1 MNHEY and CDR2 SVGAGI. The CDR3 length is 11 residues. CDR3 in amino acids: CASSYLGEQYL. As DNA, the CDR3 is TGTGCCAGCAGTTACCTAGGCGAGCAGTACTTA.

As to this clonotype: A junction boundary mismatches the germline segment, possibly from a read error. This chain links TRBV29-1 with TRBJ2-2, with 8 positions matching TRBD2. Germline CDR1 and CDR2: SQVTM and ANQGSEA. The CDR3 is 14 amino acids. The CDR3 sequence is CSVGARGGTGEPFF. For the CDR3, the DNA is TGCAGCGTTGGAGCCCGGGGGGGGACCGGGGAGCCGTTTTTT.

This clonotype turned up a few times. The chain employs TRBV11-1 and TRBJ1-1, with D perhaps TRBD1 (5 bases). The V end was cut by 5 bases, the J end by 5 bases, with 12 bases between. The CDR3 spans 13 residues. CDR1 and CDR2 (germline): SGHAT, FQDESV (reference sequence). The chain's CDR3 is CASSSGDFTEAFF. CDR3 DNA sequence: TGTGCCAGCAGCAGTGGGGACTTTACTGAAGCTTTCTTT. The full variable domain, completed using reference TRBV11-1 and TRBJ1-1, is EAEVAQSPRYKITEKSQAVAFWCDPISGHATLYWYRQILGQGPELLVQFQDESVVDDSQLPKDRFSAERLKGVDSTLKIQPAELGDSAMYLCASSSGDFTEAFFGQGTRLTVV.

Notes on this clonotype: A much larger clone differs from this one at a single base, so this may be a read error. The rearrangement links TRBV10-3 to TRBJ1-5, with D possibly TRBD1 on 5 matching bases. The CDR3 is 16 residues long. V was trimmed by 2 bases and J by 3 bases, leaving 14 bases between them. The germline V gene has CDR1 ENHRY and CDR2 SYGVKD. CDR3 region: CAISESRGRDNQPQHF. The CDR3 bases are TGTGCCATCAGTGAGAGTCGGGGCAGGGACAATCAGCCCCAGCATTTT.

This clonotype has a count of ten or more. The rearrangement joins TRBV5-1 to TRBJ2-3; D call uncertain. The V gene lost 2 bases and the J gene lost 4 bases, with 5 bases spanning the gap. Germline loops: CDR1 SGHRS, CDR2 YFSETQ. The CDR3 covers 12 residues. CDR3 loop: CASSLSADTQYF. CDR3 in DNA: TGCGCCAGCAGCTTATCGGCAGATACGCAGTATTTT. Based on the CDR3 plus reference TRBV5-1 and TRBJ2-3, the full variable domain is KAGVTQTPRYLIKTRGQQVTLSCSPISGHRSVSWYQQTPGQGLQFLFEYFSETQRNKGNFPGRFSGRQFSNSRSEMNVSTLELGDSALYLCASSLSADTQYFGPGTRLTVL.

This clonotype was seen only a few times. The rearrangement uses TRBV5-5 and TRBJ2-1; TRBD2 matches 12 bases. Germline V lookup: CDR1 SGHKS, CDR2 YYEKEE (reference sequence). Trimming cost V 2 bases and J 4 bases; bases outside gene matches: 1. This CDR3 is 15 amino acids long. The CDR3 coding sequence is TGTGCCAGCAGCTTCGGACTAGCGGGGTACAATGAGCAGTTCTTC. Translating gives CASSFGLAGYNEQFF.